The sequence of this TCR beta chain was determined in a study of vaccination effects on CD4 cells after COVID-19. Across the study: Each participant received a vaccine that was either BNT162b2 or mRNA-1273, given as two doses.

Study-level results: Both infection-induced and vaccine-induced clones contracted markedly at late post-vaccination timepoints.

The CDR3 contains 14 residues. V dropped 1 base and J dropped 5 bases, with 11 bases sitting between them. CDR1 is MNHNS, CDR2 SASEGT, per germline. Before any sequencing was done, the ViraFEST assay used viral peptide pools to expand antigen-specific CD4+ T cells. Investigators separated out CD4+ T cells once approximately 11 days of culture had passed. Having tested negative for nucleocapsid antibodies, the vaccine recipients showed no prior SARS-CoV-2 infection. The culture medium for approximately 1.9 million PBMC per well included around 9.3 IU/ml IL-2 and about 9.1 ug/ml peptides. Fresh IL-2-containing medium replaced half the medium on days 3 and 7. A few counts support this clone. Its antigen is not known. TCRdb's copy holds only in-frame clones and misses some; the assay was immunoSEQ multiplex PCR. The sample consists of tens of thousands of clones, over 60% of them appearing once.

The rearrangement uses TRBV6-1 and TRBJ1-1, with TRBD1 as a possible D gene (6 bases). This sequence was found in a human donor who received a COVID-19 vaccine. The sequences come from CD4+ T cells from PBMCs cultured with HCoV-NL63 spike peptides, collected before COVID-19 vaccination. The CDR3 region has the DNA TGTGCCAGCAGTGAAGGCGGGGGCAGGACTGAAGCTTTCTTT. Protein product: CASSEGGGRTEAFF.